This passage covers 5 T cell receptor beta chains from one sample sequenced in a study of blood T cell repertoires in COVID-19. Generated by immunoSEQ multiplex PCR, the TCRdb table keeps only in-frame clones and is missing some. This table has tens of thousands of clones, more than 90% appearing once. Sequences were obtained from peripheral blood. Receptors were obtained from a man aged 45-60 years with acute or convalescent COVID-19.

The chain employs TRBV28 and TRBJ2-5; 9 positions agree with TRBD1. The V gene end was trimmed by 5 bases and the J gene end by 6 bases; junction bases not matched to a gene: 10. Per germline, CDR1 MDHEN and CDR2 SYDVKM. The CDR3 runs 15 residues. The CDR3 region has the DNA TGTGCCAGCAGTACCGGGACAGGGCGGAGAAAGACCCAGTACTTC. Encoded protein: CASSTGTGRRKTQYF.

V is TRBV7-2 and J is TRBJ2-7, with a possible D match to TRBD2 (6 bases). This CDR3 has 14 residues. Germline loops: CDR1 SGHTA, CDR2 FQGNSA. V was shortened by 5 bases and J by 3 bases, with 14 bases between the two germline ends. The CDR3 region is CASSIPGVIYEQYF. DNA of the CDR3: TGTGCCAGCAGCATCCCGGGGGTTATCTACGAGCAGTACTTC.

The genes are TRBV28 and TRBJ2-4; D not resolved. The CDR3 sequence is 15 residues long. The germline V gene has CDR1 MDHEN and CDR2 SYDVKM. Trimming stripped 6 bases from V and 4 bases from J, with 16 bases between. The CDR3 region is CASRFSNSSKNIQYF. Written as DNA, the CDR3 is TGTGCCAGCAGATTTTCCAACAGTAGTAAAAACATTCAGTACTTC.

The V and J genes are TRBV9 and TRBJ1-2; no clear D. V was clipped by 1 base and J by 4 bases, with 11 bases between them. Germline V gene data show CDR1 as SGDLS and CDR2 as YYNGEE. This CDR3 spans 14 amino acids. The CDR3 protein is CASSVLGGPYGYTF. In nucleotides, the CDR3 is TGTGCCAGCAGCGTATTAGGAGGTCCCTATGGCTACACCTTC. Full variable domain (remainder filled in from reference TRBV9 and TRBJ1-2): DSGVTQTPKHLITATGQRVTLRCSPRSGDLSVYWYQQSLDQGLQFLIQYYNGEERAKGNILERFSAQQFPDLHSELNLSSLELGDSALYFCASSVLGGPYGYTFGSGTRLTVV.

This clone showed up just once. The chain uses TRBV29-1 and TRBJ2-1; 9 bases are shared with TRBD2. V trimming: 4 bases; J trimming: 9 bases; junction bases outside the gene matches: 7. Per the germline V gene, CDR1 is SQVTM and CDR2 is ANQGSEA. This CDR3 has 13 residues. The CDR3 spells CSVVERGAIEQFF. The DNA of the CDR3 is TGCAGCGTTGTGGAGCGGGGGGCAATTGAGCAGTTCTTC.